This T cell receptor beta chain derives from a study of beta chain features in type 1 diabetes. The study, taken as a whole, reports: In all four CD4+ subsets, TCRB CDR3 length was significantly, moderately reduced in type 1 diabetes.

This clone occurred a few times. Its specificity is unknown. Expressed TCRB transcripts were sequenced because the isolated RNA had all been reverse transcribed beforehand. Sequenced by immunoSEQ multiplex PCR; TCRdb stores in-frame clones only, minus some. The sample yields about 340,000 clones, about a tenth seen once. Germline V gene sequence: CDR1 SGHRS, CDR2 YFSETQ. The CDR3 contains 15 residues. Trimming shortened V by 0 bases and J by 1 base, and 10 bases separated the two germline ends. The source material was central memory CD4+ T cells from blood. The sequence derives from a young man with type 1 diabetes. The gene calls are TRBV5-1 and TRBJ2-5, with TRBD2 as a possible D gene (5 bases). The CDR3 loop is CASSLAGLPQETQYF. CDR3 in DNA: TGCGCCAGCAGCTTGGCCGGACTTCCCCAAGAGACCCAGTACTTC.